This T cell receptor beta chain derives from a study of PD-1 blockade in mismatch repair-deficient tumors. Every patient had mismatch repair deficiency by PCR or immunohistochemistry. V gave up 3 bases and J gave up 2 bases, with 10 bases separating them. The CDR3 spans 14 residues. CDR1 SEHNR and CDR2 FQNEAQ come from the germline V gene (reference sequence). Data came from immunoSEQ multiplex PCR; TCRdb stores just in-frame clones and leaves some out. Here the sample spans approximately 60,000 clones, approximately 89% being singletons. The V gene is TRBV7-9, the J gene TRBJ1-1; D might be TRBD1 (5 bases). Here the sequenced sample was peripheral blood, taken 52 weeks after starting pembrolizumab. The TCR was taken from an adult with mismatch repair-deficient cancer. The CDR3 region is CASSFRGGNTEAFF. CDR3 DNA sequence: TGTGCCAGCAGCTTCCGGGGGGGAAACACTGAAGCTTTCTTT. The entire variable domain, with the rest obtained from reference TRBV7-9 and TRBJ1-1, is as follows: DTGVSQNPRHKITKRGQNVTFRCDPISEHNRLYWYRQTLGQGPEFLTYFQNEAQLEKSRLLSDRFSAERPKGSFSTLEIQRTEQGDSAMYLCASSFRGGNTEAFFGQGTRLTVV.